This entry is about one T cell receptor (beta chain). The target antigen is unknown. CDR3 size: 17 residues. V was shortened by 4 bases and J by 0 bases, with 18 bases between the two germline ends. Germline values: CDR1 PRHDT, CDR2 FYEKMQ (reference sequence). Profiling relied on immunoSEQ multiplex PCR, and the TCRdb table lists in-frame clones only, not all of them. The repertoire holds more than 95,000 clones, with approximately 89% as singletons. The time point: cycle 4 day 1 (C4D1), after 6 weeks of nivolumab. Brentuximab vedotin exposure varied among the patients, all of whom had relapsed after autologous stem cell transplantation. The data stem from a study of PD-1 blockade in classical Hodgkin lymphoma. Regarding the study as a whole: It was reported that newly diagnosed patients had less baseline TCR diversity than healthy donors. Differences between repertoires have undefined causes, possibly disease activity or prior therapy.

Sequenced material: peripheral blood mononuclear cells (PBMCs), taken before the fourth cycle of nivolumab. V and J are TRBV13 and TRBJ1-2, with a weak D call TRBD1 (5 bases). The receptor's source is a human donor with classical Hodgkin lymphoma. The CDR3 loop reads CASSYSKGTGSNYGYTF. Written as DNA, the CDR3 is TGTGCCAGCAGCTATTCGAAAGGAACAGGCTCTAACTATGGCTACACCTTC.